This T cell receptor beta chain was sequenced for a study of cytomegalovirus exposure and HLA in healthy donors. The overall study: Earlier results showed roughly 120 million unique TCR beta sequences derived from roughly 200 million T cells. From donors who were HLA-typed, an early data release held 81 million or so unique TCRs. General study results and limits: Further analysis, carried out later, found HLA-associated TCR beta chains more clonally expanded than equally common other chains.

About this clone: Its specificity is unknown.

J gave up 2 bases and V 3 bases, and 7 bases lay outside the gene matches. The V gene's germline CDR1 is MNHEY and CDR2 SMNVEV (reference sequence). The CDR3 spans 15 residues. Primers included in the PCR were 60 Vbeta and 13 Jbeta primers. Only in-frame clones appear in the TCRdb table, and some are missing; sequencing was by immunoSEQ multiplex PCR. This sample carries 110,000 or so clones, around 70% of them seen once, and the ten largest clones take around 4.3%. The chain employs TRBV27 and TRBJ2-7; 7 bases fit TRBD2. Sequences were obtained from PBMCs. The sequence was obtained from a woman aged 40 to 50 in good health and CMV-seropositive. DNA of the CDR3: TGTGCCAGCAGTTTCGACCACGGACTAGCCTACGAGCAGTACTTC. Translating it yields CASSFDHGLAYEQYF.